This TCR beta chain derives from a study of shared clonotypes between healthy human individuals. V was trimmed by 2 bases and J by 2 bases, leaving 10 bases between them. The germline V gene encodes CDR1 MNHEY and CDR2 SMNVEV (reference sequence). This CDR3 region has 14 residues. Using immunoSEQ multiplex PCR, the repertoire was profiled, and TCRdb retains in-frame clones only, with some absent. The sample yields about 1 million clones, about three quarters seen once. This chain uses TRBV27 with TRBJ2-7, with D possibly being TRBD1 (5 bases). Sequencing input: memory CD4+ T cells sorted from blood. As to subset: CD45RA-negative fraction. The clonotype comes from a man between 18 and 35 years old in good health. This CDR3 reads CASSLARATYEQYF. DNA of the CDR3: TGTGCCAGCAGTTTAGCCAGGGCCACCTACGAGCAGTACTTC.